This T cell receptor beta chain originates from a study of cytomegalovirus exposure and HLA in healthy donors. Study-wide points: Cytomegalovirus association was listed for approximately 160 TCR beta chains. As a later analysis revealed, most CMV-associated TCR beta chains appeared HLA-restricted.

The PCR ran on 60 Vbeta and 13 Jbeta primers. Method: immunoSEQ multiplex PCR; TCRdb's copy keeps in-frame clones and lacks some. The profile shows fewer than 200,000 clones, roughly 75% of them singletons. For this clone: Its antigen is unidentified.

The CDR3 extends over 15 amino acids. V lost 0 bases, J lost 2 bases, and 3 bases stayed unmatched. Germline CDR1 and CDR2: SGHTA and FQGNSA. Sequencing input: PBMCs. The sequence was obtained from a man in his forties or fifties in good health and CMV-seronegative. This chain joins TRBV7-2 and TRBJ2-7; 8 bases match TRBD2. This CDR3 reads CASSLASGLAYEQYF. The CDR3 coding sequence is TGTGCCAGCAGCTTAGCTTCGGGACTAGCCTACGAGCAGTACTTC.